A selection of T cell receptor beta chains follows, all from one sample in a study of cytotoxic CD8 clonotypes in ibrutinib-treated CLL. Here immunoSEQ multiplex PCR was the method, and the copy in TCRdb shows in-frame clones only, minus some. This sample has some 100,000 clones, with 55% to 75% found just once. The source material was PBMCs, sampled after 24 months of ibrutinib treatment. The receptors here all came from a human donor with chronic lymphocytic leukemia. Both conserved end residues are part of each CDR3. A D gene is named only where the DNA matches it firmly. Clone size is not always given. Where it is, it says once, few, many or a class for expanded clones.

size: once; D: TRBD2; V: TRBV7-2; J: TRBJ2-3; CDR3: CASSSGSGGATDTQYF; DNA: TGTGCCAGCAGCTCCGGAAGCGGGGGGGCCACAGATACGCAGTATTTT
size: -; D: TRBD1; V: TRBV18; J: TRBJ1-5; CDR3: CASSPDRGGNQPQHF; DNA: TGTGCCAGCTCCCCGGACAGGGGGGGCAATCAGCCCCAGCATTTT
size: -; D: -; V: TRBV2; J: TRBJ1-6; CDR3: CASSEVGRRATLHF; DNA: TGTGCCAGCAGTGAAGTGGGACGGCGCGCCACCCTCCACTTT
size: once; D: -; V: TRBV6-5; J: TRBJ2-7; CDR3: CASSSQVLSYEQYF; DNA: TGTGCCAGCAGTAGCCAGGTCCTCTCCTACGAGCAGTACTTC
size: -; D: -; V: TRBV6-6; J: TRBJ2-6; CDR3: CASSYRSSGANVLTF; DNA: TGTGCCAGCAGTTATCGGAGCTCTGGGGCCAACGTCCTGACTTTC
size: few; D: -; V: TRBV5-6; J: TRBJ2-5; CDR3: CASSLGQVYQETQYF; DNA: TGTGCCAGCAGCTTGGGGCAGGTGTACCAAGAGACCCAGTACTTC
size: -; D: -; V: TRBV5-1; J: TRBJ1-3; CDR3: CASSSGLSSGNTIYF; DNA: TGCGCCAGCAGCTCCGGCCTAAGCTCTGGAAACACCATATATTTT
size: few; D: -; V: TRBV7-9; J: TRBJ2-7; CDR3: CASSYRDEQYF; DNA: TGTGCCAGCAGCTACAGGGACGAGCAGTACTTC
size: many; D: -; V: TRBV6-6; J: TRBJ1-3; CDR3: CASRLDPQGLRNTIYF; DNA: TGTGCCAGCAGACTCGATCCGCAGGGTCTCAGAAACACCATATATTTT
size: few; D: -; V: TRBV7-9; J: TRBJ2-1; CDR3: CASSLLRGWDNEQFF; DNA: TGTGCCAGCAGCTTACTCAGGGGTTGGGACAATGAGCAGTTCTTC
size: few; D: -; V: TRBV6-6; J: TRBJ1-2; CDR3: CASSHKNRELYGYTF; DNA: TGTGCCAGCAGTCACAAAAACCGGGAACTCTATGGCTACACCTTC
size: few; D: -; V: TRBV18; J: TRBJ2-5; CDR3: CASSPGETQYF; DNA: TGTGCCAGCTCACCGGGGGAGACCCAGTACTTC
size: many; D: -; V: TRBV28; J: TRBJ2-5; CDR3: CASSFRGSQETQYF; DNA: TGTGCCAGCAGTTTCCGAGGGTCCCAAGAGACCCAGTACTTC
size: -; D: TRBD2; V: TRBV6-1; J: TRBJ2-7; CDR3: CASSESPREGYEQYF; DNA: TGTGCCAGCAGTGAATCACCCAGGGAGGGATACGAGCAGTACTTC
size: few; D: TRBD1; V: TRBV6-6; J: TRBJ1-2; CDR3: CASSYQSGTGYGYTF; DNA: TGTGCCAGCAGTTACCAATCCGGGACAGGTTATGGCTACACCTTC
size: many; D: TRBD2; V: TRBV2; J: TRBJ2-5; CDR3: CASSDRPSGGGETQYF; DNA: TGTGCCAGCAGTGATAGGCCCAGCGGGGGAGGAGAGACCCAGTACTTC
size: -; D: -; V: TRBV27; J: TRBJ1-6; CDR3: CASSAGQTKNSPLHF; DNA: TGTGCCAGCAGTGCCGGACAGACAAAGAATTCACCCCTCCACTTT
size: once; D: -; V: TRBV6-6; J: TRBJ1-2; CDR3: CASAIGRNYGYTF; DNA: TGTGCCAGCGCAATCGGGAGGAACTATGGCTACACCTTC
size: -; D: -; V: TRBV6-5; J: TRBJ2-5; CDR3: CASSYNRETQYF; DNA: TGTGCCAGCAGTTATAATCGGGAGACCCAGTACTTC
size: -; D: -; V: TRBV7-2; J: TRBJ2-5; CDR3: CASSGGARRGAQYF; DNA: TGTGCCAGCAGCGGAGGGGCAAGGCGAGGAGCCCAGTACTTC
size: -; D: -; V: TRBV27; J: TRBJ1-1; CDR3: CASSSLGQFNTEAFF; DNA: TGTGCCAGCAGTTCCCTGGGGCAATTCAACACTGAAGCTTTCTTT
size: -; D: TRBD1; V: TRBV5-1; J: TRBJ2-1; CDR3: CASSSGQGSNEQFF; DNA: TGCGCCAGCAGCTCCGGACAGGGTAGCAATGAGCAGTTCTTC
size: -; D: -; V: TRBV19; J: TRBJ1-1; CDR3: CASSIPGLLNTEAFF; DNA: TGTGCCAGTAGTATACCGGGACTCTTGAACACTGAAGCTTTCTTT
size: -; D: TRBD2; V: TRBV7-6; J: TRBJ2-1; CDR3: CASSWPGSGGAGGQFF; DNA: TGTGCCAGCAGCTGGCCAGGAAGCGGGGGGGCCGGTGGGCAGTTCTTC
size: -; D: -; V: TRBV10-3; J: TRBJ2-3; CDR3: CAISERVPGALSADTQYF; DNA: TGTGCCATCAGTGAGAGGGTACCGGGGGCTCTGTCAGCAGATACGCAGTATTTT
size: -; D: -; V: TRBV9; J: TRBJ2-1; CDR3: CASSPVPDSYNEQFF; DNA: TGTGCCAGCAGCCCCGTACCGGACAGCTACAATGAGCAGTTCTTC
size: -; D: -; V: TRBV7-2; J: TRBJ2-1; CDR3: CASSSIQGQFF; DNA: TGTGCCAGCAGCTCTATCCAGGGGCAGTTCTTC
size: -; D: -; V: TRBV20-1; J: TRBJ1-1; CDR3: CSATMNTEAFF; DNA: TGCAGTGCTACAATGAACACTGAAGCTTTCTTT
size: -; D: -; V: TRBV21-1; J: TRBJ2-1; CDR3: CASSKAPGQGDEQFF; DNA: TGTGCCAGCAGCAAAGCGCCGGGACAGGGCGATGAGCAGTTCTTC
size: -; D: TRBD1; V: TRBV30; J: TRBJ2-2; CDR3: CAWSVDRGSTGELFF; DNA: TGTGCCTGGAGTGTAGACAGGGGGTCCACCGGGGAGCTGTTTTTT
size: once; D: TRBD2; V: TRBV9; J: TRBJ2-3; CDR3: CASSAGGLAGKDTQYF; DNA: TGTGCCAGCAGCGCGGGGGGACTAGCGGGGAAAGATACGCAGTATTTT
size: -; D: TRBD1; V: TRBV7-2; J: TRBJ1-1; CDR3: CASSLQGAAEAFF; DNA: TGTGCCAGCAGCTTACAGGGGGCGGCTGAAGCTTTCTTT
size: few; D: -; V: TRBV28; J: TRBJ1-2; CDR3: CASRLDMTNYGYTF; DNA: TGTGCCAGCAGGTTGGACATGACTAACTATGGCTACACCTTC
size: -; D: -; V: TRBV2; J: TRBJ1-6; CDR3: CASNSNGRDNSPLHF; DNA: TGTGCCAGCAATTCGAATGGCAGGGATAATTCACCCCTCCACTTT
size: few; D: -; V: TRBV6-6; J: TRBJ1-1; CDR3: CASSYSVGWEGAFF; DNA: TGTGCCAGCAGTTACTCTGTAGGATGGGAGGGAGCTTTCTTT
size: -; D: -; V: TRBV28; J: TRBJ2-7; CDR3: CASSLSGLLYEQYF; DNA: TGTGCCAGCAGTTTATCCGGTTTGTTATACGAGCAGTACTTC
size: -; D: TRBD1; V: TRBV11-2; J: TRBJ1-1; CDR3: CASSSGWTGGVGMNTEAFF; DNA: TGTGCCAGCAGCTCCGGCTGGACAGGGGGTGTAGGCATGAACACTGAAGCTTTCTTT
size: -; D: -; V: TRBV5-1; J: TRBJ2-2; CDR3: CASKPSRGTGELFF; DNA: TGCGCCAGCAAACCTTCCCGGGGCACCGGGGAGCTGTTTTTT
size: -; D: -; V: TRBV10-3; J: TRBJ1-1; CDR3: CAISGGPIKRVTEAFF; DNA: TGTGCCATCAGTGGGGGGCCGATCAAGAGGGTCACTGAAGCTTTCTTT
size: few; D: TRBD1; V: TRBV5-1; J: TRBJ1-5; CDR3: CASSPGDRGGNQPQHF; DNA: TGCGCCAGCAGCCCCGGAGACAGGGGTGGCAATCAGCCCCAGCATTTT
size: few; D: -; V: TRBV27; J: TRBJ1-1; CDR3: CASSSYKDSEAFF; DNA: TGTGCCAGCAGTTCATACAAGGATTCTGAAGCTTTCTTT
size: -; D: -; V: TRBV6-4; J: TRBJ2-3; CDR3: CASSPEGSTDTQYF; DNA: TGTGCCAGCAGTCCAGAAGGTAGCACAGATACGCAGTATTTT
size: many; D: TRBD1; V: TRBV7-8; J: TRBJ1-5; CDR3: CASSFGQDQPQHF; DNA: TGTGCCAGCAGCTTTGGACAGGATCAGCCCCAGCATTTT
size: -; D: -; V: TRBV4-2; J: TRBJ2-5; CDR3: CASSQRRQGVEGTQYF; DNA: TGTGCCAGCAGCCAAAGGCGCCAAGGGGTGGAAGGGACCCAGTACTTC
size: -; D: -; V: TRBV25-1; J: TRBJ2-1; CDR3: CASSSTDRPTNEQFF; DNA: TGTGCCAGCAGTTCTACGGACCGCCCAACGAATGAGCAGTTCTTC
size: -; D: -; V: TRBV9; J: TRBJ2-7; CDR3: CASSVNSYRGYEQYF; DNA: TGTGCCAGCAGCGTAAACTCCTATCGGGGCTACGAGCAGTACTTC
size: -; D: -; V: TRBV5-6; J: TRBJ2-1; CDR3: CASSFGTYNEQFF; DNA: TGTGCCAGCAGCTTCGGGACTTACAATGAGCAGTTCTTC
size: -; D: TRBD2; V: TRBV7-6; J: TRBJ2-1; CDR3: CASSQRLAGESYNEQFF; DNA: TGTGCCAGCAGTCAGCGACTAGCGGGGGAGTCCTACAATGAGCAGTTCTTC
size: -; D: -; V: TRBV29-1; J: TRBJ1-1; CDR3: CSVVRWNTEAFF; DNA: TGCAGCGTTGTCCGTTGGAACACTGAAGCTTTCTTT
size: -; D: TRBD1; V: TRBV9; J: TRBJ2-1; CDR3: CASSARDRAYNEQFF; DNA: TGTGCCAGCAGCGCCCGGGACAGAGCCTACAATGAGCAGTTCTTC
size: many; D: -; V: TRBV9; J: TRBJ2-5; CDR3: CASSVVGGRQETQYF; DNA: TGTGCCAGCAGCGTAGTTGGCGGACGGCAAGAGACCCAGTACTTC
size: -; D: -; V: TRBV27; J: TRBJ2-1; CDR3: CASSRETGEQFF; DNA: TGTGCCAGCAGCAGGGAGACCGGCGAGCAGTTCTTC
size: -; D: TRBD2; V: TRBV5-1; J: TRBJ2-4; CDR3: CASSPTSGGLQNIQYF; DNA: TGCGCCAGCAGTCCGACTAGCGGGGGCCTTCAAAACATTCAGTACTTC
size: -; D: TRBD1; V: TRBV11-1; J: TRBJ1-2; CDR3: CASSLIGQAYSDGYTF; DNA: TGTGCCAGCAGCTTAATAGGACAGGCTTATTCGGATGGCTACACCTTC
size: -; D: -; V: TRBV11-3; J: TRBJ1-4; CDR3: CASSLEAEKLFF; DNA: TGTGCCAGCAGCTTAGAAGCCGAAAAACTGTTTTTT
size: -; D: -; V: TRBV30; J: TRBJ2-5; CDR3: CAWSVSETQYF; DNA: TGTGCCTGGAGTGTATCGGAGACCCAGTACTTC
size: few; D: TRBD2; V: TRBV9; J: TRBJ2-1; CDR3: CASSPRLAGGPPDEQFF; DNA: TGTGCCAGCAGCCCTCGACTAGCGGGGGGGCCCCCAGATGAGCAGTTCTTC
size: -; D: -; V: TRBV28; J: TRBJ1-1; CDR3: CASSPRKGMMNTEAFF; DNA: TGTGCCAGCAGTCCCCGGAAGGGGATGATGAACACTGAAGCTTTCTTT
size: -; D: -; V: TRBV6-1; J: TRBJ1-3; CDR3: CASSEAVPGNTIYF; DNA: TGTGCCAGCAGTGAAGCGGTCCCTGGAAACACCATATATTTT